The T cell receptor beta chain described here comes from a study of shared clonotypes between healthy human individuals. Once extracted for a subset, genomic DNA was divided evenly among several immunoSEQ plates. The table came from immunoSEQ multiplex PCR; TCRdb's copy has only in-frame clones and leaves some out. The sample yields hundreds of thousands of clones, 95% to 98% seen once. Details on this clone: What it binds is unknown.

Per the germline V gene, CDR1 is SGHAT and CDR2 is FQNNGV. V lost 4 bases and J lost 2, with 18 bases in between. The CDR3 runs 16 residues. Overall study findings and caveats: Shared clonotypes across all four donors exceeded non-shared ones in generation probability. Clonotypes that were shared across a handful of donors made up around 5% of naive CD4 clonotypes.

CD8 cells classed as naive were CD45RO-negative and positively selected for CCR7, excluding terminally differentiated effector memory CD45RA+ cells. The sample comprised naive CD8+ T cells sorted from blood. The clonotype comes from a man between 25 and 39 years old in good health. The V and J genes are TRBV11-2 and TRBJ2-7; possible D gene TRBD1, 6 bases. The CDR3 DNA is TGTGCCAGCAGCTCGTCGGCAGGGGAAACCCCCTACGAGCAGTACTTC. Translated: CASSSSAGETPYEQYF.